This T cell receptor (beta chain) originates from a study of cytomegalovirus exposure and HLA in healthy donors. Study-wide results and limits: At a 0.05 false discovery rate, a later analysis found 15,000 to 20,000 TCR beta sequences to be associated with HLA alleles. The sole available immune exposure information was CMV serostatus. For most TCR beta V segments, an earlier analysis put the productive rate at about 90% or about 30% of the time.

This CDR3 is 14 amino acids long. Trimming took off 5 bases at V and 1 base at J, with 8 bases between the two ends. CDR1 MGHDK and CDR2 SYGVNS come from the germline V gene. The PCR had 60 Vbeta and 13 Jbeta primers. Generated by immunoSEQ multiplex PCR, the TCRdb table keeps only in-frame clones and is missing some. The sample shows approximately 220,000 clones, roughly 83% of them seen only once. Of note for this clone: Its specificity is not known.

The chain is built from TRBV25-1 and TRBJ2-2; maybe TRBD2 (5 bases). This clonotype originated in a boy between 2 and 10 years old in good health and CMV-seronegative. Input material: PBMCs. The CDR3 reads CASSPRENTGELFF. As DNA, the CDR3 is TGTGCCAGCAGTCCTCGGGAGAACACCGGGGAGCTGTTTTTT.